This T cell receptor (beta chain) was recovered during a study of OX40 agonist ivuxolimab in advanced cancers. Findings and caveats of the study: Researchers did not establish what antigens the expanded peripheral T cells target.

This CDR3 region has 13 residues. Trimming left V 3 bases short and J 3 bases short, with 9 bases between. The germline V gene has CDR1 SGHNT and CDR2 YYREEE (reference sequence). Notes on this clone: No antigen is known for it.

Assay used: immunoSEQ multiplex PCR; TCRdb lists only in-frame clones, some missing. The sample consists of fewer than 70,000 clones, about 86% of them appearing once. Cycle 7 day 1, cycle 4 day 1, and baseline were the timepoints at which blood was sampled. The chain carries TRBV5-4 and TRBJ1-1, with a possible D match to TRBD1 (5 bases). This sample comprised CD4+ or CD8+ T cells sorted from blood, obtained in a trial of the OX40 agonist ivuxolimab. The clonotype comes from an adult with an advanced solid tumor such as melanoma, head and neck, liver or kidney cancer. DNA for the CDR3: TGTGCCAGCAGCTCCAGGGTCGACACTGAAGCTTTCTTT. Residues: CASSSRVDTEAFF.